Below, 2 T cell receptor beta chains from the same sample are listed, as sequenced in a study of T cell responses to AZD1222 COVID-19 vaccine. The method was immunoSEQ multiplex PCR; TCRdb's version includes in-frame clones alone and lacks a portion of them. The table records tens of thousands of clones, about nine tenths of them present only once. The starting material was peripheral blood, obtained on day 0 of AZD1222 vaccination. The receptors stem from an adult in good health.

The J gene is TRBJ1-1, the V gene TRBV7-8; D not certain. The germline CDR1 and CDR2 sequences are SGHVS and FQNEAQ. This CDR3 is 17 amino acids long. V lost 1 base, J lost 1 base, and 16 bases lay in between. The CDR3 DNA sequence: TGTGCCAGCAGCTTAGAGCAGTACGGTAGTTCGAACACTGAAGCTTTCTTT. This encodes CASSLEQYGSSNTEAFF.

The chain uses TRBV9 and TRBJ1-2; D is unclear. CDR1 and CDR2 from the germline V gene are SGDLS and YYNGEE. Trimming removed 1 base from V and 1 base from J, with 11 bases in between. This CDR3 spans 15 amino acids. The DNA of the CDR3 is TGTGCCAGCAGCGTATTACCGACGGATAACTATGGCTACACCTTC. Translated: CASSVLPTDNYGYTF.